This T cell receptor beta chain was identified in a study of blood T cell repertoires in COVID-19. Data came from immunoSEQ multiplex PCR; TCRdb stores just in-frame clones and leaves some out. This table holds some 400,000 clones, about 80% found once. Germline V gives CDR1 MNHEY, CDR2 SVGAGI. This CDR3 is built from 15 residues. V dropped 0 bases and J dropped 1 base, with 7 bases sitting between them. The sample was peripheral blood. This chain joins TRBV6-5 and TRBJ2-1; D is unclear. The TCR sequence derives from a human donor with acute or convalescent COVID-19. The donor label of this sample is uncertain. The CDR3 is CASSYSRSSYNEQFF. The CDR3 coding sequence is TGTGCCAGCAGTTACTCGAGGAGTTCCTACAATGAGCAGTTCTTC.